These T cell receptor beta chains were read from a single sample in a study of blood T cell repertoires in COVID-19. TCRdb keeps only in-frame clones here, not all; method: immunoSEQ multiplex PCR. The data hold some 360,000 clones, with 89% observed a single time. Sequenced material: peripheral blood. The receptors were gathered from a woman in her sixties or seventies with COVID-19, enrolled during active disease. The CDR3 runs from the conserved cysteine through the conserved F or W. Each record gives: clone size, V gene, D gene, J gene, CDR3 DNA, CDR3 protein. A D gene is named only where the DNA matches it firmly. The listing skips clone size in some rows; elsewhere it reads once, few, many or a size class.

clone size: once
V gene: TRBV5-5
D gene: TRBD1
J gene: TRBJ1-5
CDR3 DNA: TGTGCCAGCAGTCGAGCTGCGACAGGGGATAGCAATCAGCCCCAGCATTTT
CDR3 protein: CASSRAATGDSNQPQHF

clone size: NA
V gene: TRBV6-1
D gene: TRBD1
J gene: TRBJ2-4
CDR3 DNA: TGTGCCAGCAGTGATATACAGGGGTCCAAAAACATTCAGTACTTC
CDR3 protein: CASSDIQGSKNIQYF

clone size: once
V gene: TRBV2
D gene: TRBD2
J gene: TRBJ2-1
CDR3 DNA: TGTGCCAGCAGTGAATCGCGGGGGGGGGCGAGTGAGCAGTTCTTC
CDR3 protein: CASSESRGGASEQFF

clone size: NA
V gene: TRBV6-5
D gene: NA
J gene: TRBJ2-3
CDR3 DNA: TGTGCCAGCAGTTCGACTAGGATGGGCACAGATACGCAGTATTTT
CDR3 protein: CASSSTRMGTDTQYF

clone size: NA
V gene: TRBV7-2
D gene: NA
J gene: TRBJ1-1
CDR3 DNA: TGTGCCAGCAGCGCAGACCCAGGGGCGGACACTGAAGCTTTCTTT
CDR3 protein: CASSADPGADTEAFF

clone size: NA
V gene: TRBV13
D gene: TRBD1
J gene: TRBJ1-4
CDR3 DNA: TGTGCCAGCAGCCTCCGACAGGGCAGTGAAAAACTGTTTTTT
CDR3 protein: CASSLRQGSEKLFF

clone size: NA
V gene: TRBV10-3
D gene: NA
J gene: TRBJ2-7
CDR3 DNA: TGTGCCATCAGTGAAAGAGAAACAGGGTCCCACGAGCAGTACTTC
CDR3 protein: CAISERETGSHEQYF

clone size: NA
V gene: TRBV18
D gene: NA
J gene: TRBJ1-1
CDR3 DNA: TGTGCCAGCTCACCACCGCGTCCCGGGGATGAAGCTTTCTTT
CDR3 protein: CASSPPRPGDEAFF

clone size: once
V gene: TRBV11-3
D gene: TRBD2
J gene: TRBJ2-3
CDR3 DNA: TGTGCCAGCAGCGCTAGCGGGGGGTTCACAGATACGCAGTATTTT
CDR3 protein: CASSASGGFTDTQYF

clone size: NA
V gene: TRBV12-3/TRBV12-4
D gene: NA
J gene: TRBJ1-3
CDR3 DNA: TGTGCCAGCCAGGGCCTCTCTGGAAACACCATATATTTT
CDR3 protein: CASQGLSGNTIYF

clone size: NA
V gene: TRBV7-2
D gene: TRBD1
J gene: TRBJ1-2
CDR3 DNA: TGTGCCAGCAGCACCTCGACAGGGGGCAACGGCTATGGCTACACCTTC
CDR3 protein: CASSTSTGGNGYGYTF

clone size: NA
V gene: TRBV6-6
D gene: NA
J gene: TRBJ1-2
CDR3 DNA: TGTGCCAGCACGGGAGGGAATGGCTACACCTTC
CDR3 protein: CASTGGNGYTF

clone size: NA
V gene: TRBV5-1
D gene: TRBD2
J gene: TRBJ2-5
CDR3 DNA: TGCGCCAGCAGCTTGGATAGCGGGGTTTGGGGCCAGTACTTC
CDR3 protein: CASSLDSGVWGQYF

clone size: NA
V gene: TRBV4-2
D gene: NA
J gene: TRBJ1-5
CDR3 DNA: TGTGCCAGCAGCCAAGATTCGGGATCTGGACAGTCACTCTTTCAGCCCCAGCATTTT
CDR3 protein: CASSQDSGSGQSLFQPQHF

clone size: NA
V gene: TRBV2
D gene: NA
J gene: TRBJ2-2
CDR3 DNA: TGTGCCAGCAGTGAAGCGAGGGAAGGGGAGCTGTTTTTT
CDR3 protein: CASSEAREGELFF

clone size: once
V gene: TRBV20-1
D gene: NA
J gene: TRBJ1-5
CDR3 DNA: TGCAGTGCTAGTGCAGGGCGCAATCAGCCCCAGCATTTT
CDR3 protein: CSASAGRNQPQHF

clone size: NA
V gene: TRBV18
D gene: TRBD1
J gene: TRBJ1-5
CDR3 DNA: TGTGCCACCACTGAGAGGGGGACAGGAGATCAGCCCCAGCATTTT
CDR3 protein: CATTERGTGDQPQHF

clone size: NA
V gene: TRBV27
D gene: TRBD1
J gene: TRBJ2-3
CDR3 DNA: TGTGCCAGTTATACCGGGACAGGCCCCCTAGATACGCAGTATTTT
CDR3 protein: CASYTGTGPLDTQYF

clone size: NA
V gene: TRBV19
D gene: TRBD1
J gene: TRBJ2-1
CDR3 DNA: TGTGCCAGTAGCCTAACAGGGGACGATGTCAATGAGCAGTTCTTC
CDR3 protein: CASSLTGDDVNEQFF

clone size: NA
V gene: TRBV9
D gene: NA
J gene: TRBJ1-1
CDR3 DNA: TGTGCCAGCAGCCCAAGGGGGACTGAAGCTTTCTTT
CDR3 protein: CASSPRGTEAFF

clone size: NA
V gene: TRBV5-1
D gene: NA
J gene: TRBJ1-2
CDR3 DNA: TGCGCCAGCAGCTTTTCCAGTTCTGATGGCTACACCTTC
CDR3 protein: CASSFSSSDGYTF

clone size: NA
V gene: TRBV9
D gene: NA
J gene: TRBJ2-7
CDR3 DNA: TGTGCCAGCAGCGTAGATTGGAGCTCCTACGAGCAGTACTTC
CDR3 protein: CASSVDWSSYEQYF

clone size: few
V gene: TRBV7-7
D gene: TRBD1
J gene: TRBJ1-4
CDR3 DNA: TGTGCTAGCAGCACCCGAGGGGGCTCGGATAATGAAAAACTGTTTTTT
CDR3 protein: CASSTRGGSDNEKLFF

clone size: NA
V gene: TRBV6-1
D gene: TRBD1
J gene: TRBJ2-7
CDR3 DNA: TGTGCCAGCAGTGAAATTGGGGGACAGCGTCCCTACGAGCAGTACTTC
CDR3 protein: CASSEIGGQRPYEQYF

clone size: NA
V gene: TRBV14
D gene: TRBD1
J gene: TRBJ1-4
CDR3 DNA: TGTGCCAGCAGCCTCGGGACAGGGCTAAATGAAAAACTGTTTTTT
CDR3 protein: CASSLGTGLNEKLFF

clone size: once
V gene: TRBV9
D gene: NA
J gene: TRBJ2-5
CDR3 DNA: TGTGCCAGCAGCGGGGCCGGGACACCGATAGAGACCCAGTACTTC
CDR3 protein: CASSGAGTPIETQYF

clone size: NA
V gene: TRBV29-1
D gene: NA
J gene: TRBJ1-2
CDR3 DNA: TGCAGCGTGTCCTTTAGCAACCTATATGGCTACACCTTC
CDR3 protein: CSVSFSNLYGYTF

clone size: once
V gene: TRBV6-1
D gene: TRBD1
J gene: TRBJ1-5
CDR3 DNA: TGTGCCAGCAGTGATTTGGCAGGGGGCTTTCAGCCCCAGCATTTT
CDR3 protein: CASSDLAGGFQPQHF

clone size: NA
V gene: TRBV11-2
D gene: NA
J gene: TRBJ2-3
CDR3 DNA: TGTGCCAGCAGCTTAGGGTCAGGGATCACAGATACGCAGTATTTT
CDR3 protein: CASSLGSGITDTQYF

clone size: NA
V gene: TRBV21-1
D gene: NA
J gene: TRBJ2-2
CDR3 DNA: TGTGCCAGCAGCTCGGGGGGGGAACACAGGCGGGAGAACACCGGGGAGCTGTTTTTT
CDR3 protein: CASSSGGEHRRENTGELFF

clone size: NA
V gene: TRBV20-1
D gene: NA
J gene: TRBJ2-5
CDR3 DNA: TGCAGTGCTAGTAAAGGGGGACCGCCCCAAGAGACCCAGTACTTC
CDR3 protein: CSASKGGPPQETQYF

clone size: NA
V gene: TRBV9
D gene: NA
J gene: TRBJ1-3
CDR3 DNA: TGTGCCAGCAGCGGCGGAGGTTCAGGGGCCTACTCTGGAAACACCATATATTTT
CDR3 protein: CASSGGGSGAYSGNTIYF